One and the same sample provided the 10 T cell receptor beta chains below, sequenced in a study of cytomegalovirus exposure and HLA in healthy donors. This PCR relied on a set of 60 Vbeta primers and 13 Jbeta primers. Measured with immunoSEQ multiplex PCR; TCRdb has only the in-frame clones, and not every one. Its clone listing holds over 100,000 clones. The sample taken for sequencing was PBMCs. Every receptor here comes from a woman aged 35 to 49 in good health and CMV-seropositive.

The rearrangement links TRBV5-6 to TRBJ2-1, with 8 bases matching TRBD2. This CDR3 spans 15 amino acids. Germline V CDR1 and CDR2: SGHDT, YYEEEE. The trim removed 4 bases at V and 9 bases at J, leaving 12 bases unmatched. This chain's CDR3 is CASSKSGSRRGEQFF. In DNA form, the CDR3 reads TGTGCCAGCAGCAAAAGCGGGAGTCGTAGGGGTGAGCAGTTCTTC.

This chain uses TRBV7-9 with TRBJ1-1; D perhaps matches TRBD1 (5 bases). The CDR3 is made up of 15 amino acids. V shed 0 bases and J shed 8 bases, with 16 bases lying between them. Looked up from germline, CDR1 is SEHNR and CDR2 is FQNEAQ (reference sequence). For the CDR3, the DNA is TGTGCCAGCAGCTTAGCGGGGCCCGACACCAACGAAGCTTTCTTT. Translating it yields CASSLAGPDTNEAFF.

The chain is built from TRBV6-5 and TRBJ1-1, with TRBD1 as a possible D gene (6 bases). Germline CDR1 and CDR2: MNHEY and SVGAGI. The CDR3 is 12 residues long. V shed 7 bases and J shed 6 bases, with 12 bases lying between them. The DNA of the CDR3 is TGTGCCAGCACCTCAGGGGCTTCTGAAGCTTTCTTT. It encodes CASTSGASEAFF.

This chain joins TRBV5-1 and TRBJ1-5, with 10 bases lining up with TRBD1. Trimming removed 1 base from V and 4 bases from J; junction bases left unmatched: 2. CDR3 length: 15 amino acids. Germline lookup yields CDR1 SGHRS and CDR2 YFSETQ. This CDR3 reads CASSLWTGGNQPQHF. CDR3 nucleotide sequence: TGCGCCAGCAGCTTGTGGACAGGGGGAAATCAGCCCCAGCATTTT.

The V call is TRBV5-4, the J call TRBJ2-5, with TRBD1 as a possible D gene (6 bases). Germline values: CDR1 SGHNT, CDR2 YYREEE (reference sequence). Trimming cost V 4 bases and J 2 bases, with 12 bases left between them. There are 14 residues in the CDR3. The DNA of the CDR3 is TGTGCCAGCAGCCCGGGACAACCTCAAGAGACCCAGTACTTC. Translation: CASSPGQPQETQYF.

Remarks on this clone: At one of its ends the junction is not consistent with the germline gene, which may arise from a read error. The chain carries TRBV7-7 and TRBJ2-7; the match to TRBD2 covers 11 bases. Germline V gene sequence: CDR1 SSHAT, CDR2 FNYEAQ (reference sequence). This CDR3 comprises 15 residues. CDR3 amino acids: CASSKLAGDSYEQYF. DNA for the CDR3: TGTGCTAGCAGCAAACTAGCGGGAGACTCCTACGAGCAGTACTTC.

The CDR3 is CASSLPGTLTYEQYF. DNA for the CDR3: TGTGCCAGCAGTTTGCCAGGCACCTTGACCTACGAGCAGTACTTC. V usage is TRBV28 and J usage is TRBJ2-5; D gene ambiguous. TRBJ2-7 matches the DNA end more closely, so the J call is doubtful. In germline, CDR1 is MDHEN, CDR2 SYDVKM. The CDR3 consists of 15 residues.

The chain joins TRBV15 to TRBJ1-1; maybe TRBD1 (5 bases). V shed 2 bases and J shed 5 bases, with 15 bases lying between them. The germline CDR1 and CDR2 sequences are LNHNV and YYDKDF (reference sequence). This CDR3 has 15 amino acids. The CDR3 loop reads CATSRPLEGRTEAFF. DNA of the CDR3: TGTGCCACCAGCAGACCACTCGAGGGGAGGACTGAAGCTTTCTTT.

The rearrangement joins TRBV4-1 to TRBJ2-7, with a weak D call TRBD1 (8 bases). Germline CDR1 is MGHRA and CDR2 is YSYEKL. The CDR3 has 14 amino acids. Trimming took 2 bases from V and 6 from J, leaving 14 bases between them. The CDR3 is CASSQRHRGGEQYF. Here the CDR3 DNA reads TGCGCCAGCAGCCAACGTCACAGGGGGGGCGAGCAGTACTTC.

The chain joins TRBV7-2 to TRBJ2-5, with 9 bases fitting TRBD1. Losses at the gene ends were 6 bases for V and 3 bases for J; bases not matched to a gene: 5. The germline gives CDR1 SGHTA, CDR2 FQGNSA. The CDR3 totals 14 residues. The CDR3 nucleotides read TGTGCCAGCAGTCCTGGACAGGGGAAAGAGACCCAGTACTTC. Translated: CASSPGQGKETQYF.